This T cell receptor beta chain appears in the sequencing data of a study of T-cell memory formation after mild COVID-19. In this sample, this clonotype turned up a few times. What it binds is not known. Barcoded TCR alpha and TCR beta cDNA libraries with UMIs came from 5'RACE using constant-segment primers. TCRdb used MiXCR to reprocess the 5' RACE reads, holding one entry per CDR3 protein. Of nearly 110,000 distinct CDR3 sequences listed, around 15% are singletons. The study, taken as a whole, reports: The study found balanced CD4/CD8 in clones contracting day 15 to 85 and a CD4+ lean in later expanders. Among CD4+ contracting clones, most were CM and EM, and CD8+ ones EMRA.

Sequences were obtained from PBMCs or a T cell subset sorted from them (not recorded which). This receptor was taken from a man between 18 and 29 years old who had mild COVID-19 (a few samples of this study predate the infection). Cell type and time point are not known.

DNA of the CDR3: TGTGCCAGCAGTTCTACAGGCAGTTCCAACAATGAGCAGTTCTTC. It translates to CASSSTGSSNNEQFF. This sequence joins TRBV6-5 and TRBJ2-1, with a possible D match to TRBD1 (5 bases). Deletions cut 4 bases from V and 5 bases from J, with 15 bases between. The germline V gene has CDR1 MNHEY and CDR2 SVGAGI. The CDR3 loop spans 15 amino acids.